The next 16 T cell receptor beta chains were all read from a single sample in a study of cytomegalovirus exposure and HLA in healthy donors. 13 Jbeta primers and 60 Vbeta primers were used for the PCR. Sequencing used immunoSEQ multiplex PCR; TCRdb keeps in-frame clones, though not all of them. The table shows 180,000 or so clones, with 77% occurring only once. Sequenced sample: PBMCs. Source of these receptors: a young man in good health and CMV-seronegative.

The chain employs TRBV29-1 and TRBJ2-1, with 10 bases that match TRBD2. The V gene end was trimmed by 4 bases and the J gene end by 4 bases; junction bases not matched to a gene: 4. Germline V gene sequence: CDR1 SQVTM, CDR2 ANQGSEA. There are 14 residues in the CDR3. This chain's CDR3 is CSVAWTSGYNEQFF. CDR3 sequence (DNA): TGCAGCGTTGCTTGGACTAGCGGATACAATGAGCAGTTCTTC.

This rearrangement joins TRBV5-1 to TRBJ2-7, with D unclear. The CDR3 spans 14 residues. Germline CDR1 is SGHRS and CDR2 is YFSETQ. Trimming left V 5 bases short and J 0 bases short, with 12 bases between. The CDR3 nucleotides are TGCGCCAGCAGTTCGGATAGCTACTCCTACGAGCAGTACTTC. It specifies CASSSDSYSYEQYF. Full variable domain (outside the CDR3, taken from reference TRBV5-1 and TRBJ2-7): KAGVTQTPRYLIKTRGQQVTLSCSPISGHRSVSWYQQTPGQGLQFLFEYFSETQRNKGNFPGRFSGRQFSNSRSEMNVSTLELGDSALYLCASSSDSYSYEQYFGPGTRLTVT.

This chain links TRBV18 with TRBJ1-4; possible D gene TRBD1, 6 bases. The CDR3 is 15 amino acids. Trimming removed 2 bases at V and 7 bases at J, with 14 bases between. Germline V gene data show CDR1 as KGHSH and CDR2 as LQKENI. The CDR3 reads CASSPARGGGEKLFF. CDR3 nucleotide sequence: TGTGCCAGCTCACCAGCCAGGGGTGGTGGTGAAAAACTGTTTTTT.

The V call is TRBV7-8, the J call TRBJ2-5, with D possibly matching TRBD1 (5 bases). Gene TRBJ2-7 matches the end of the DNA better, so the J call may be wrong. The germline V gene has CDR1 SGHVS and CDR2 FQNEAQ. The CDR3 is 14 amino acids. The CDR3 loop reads CASRGEGASYEQYF. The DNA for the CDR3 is TGTGCCAGCAGAGGGGAAGGGGCCTCCTACGAGCAGTACTTC.

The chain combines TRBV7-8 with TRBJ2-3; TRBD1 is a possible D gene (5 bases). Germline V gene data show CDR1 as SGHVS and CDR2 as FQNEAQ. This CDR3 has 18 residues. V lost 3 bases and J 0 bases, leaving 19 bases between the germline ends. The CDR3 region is CASSFYSWLGASTDTQYF. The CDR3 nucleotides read TGTGCCAGCAGCTTCTATTCTTGGTTAGGGGCTAGCACAGATACGCAGTATTTT.

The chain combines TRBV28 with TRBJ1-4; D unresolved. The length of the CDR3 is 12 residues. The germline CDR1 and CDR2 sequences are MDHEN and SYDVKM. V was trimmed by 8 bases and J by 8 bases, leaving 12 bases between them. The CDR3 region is CASWSSNEKLFF. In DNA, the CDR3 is TGTGCCAGCTGGAGCTCCAACGAAAAACTGTTTTTT.

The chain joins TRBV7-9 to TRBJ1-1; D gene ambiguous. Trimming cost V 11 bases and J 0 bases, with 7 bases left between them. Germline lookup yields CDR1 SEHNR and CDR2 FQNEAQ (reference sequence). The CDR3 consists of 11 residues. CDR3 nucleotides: TGTGCCCCGGTAATGAACACTGAAGCTTTCTTT. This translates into CAPVMNTEAFF.

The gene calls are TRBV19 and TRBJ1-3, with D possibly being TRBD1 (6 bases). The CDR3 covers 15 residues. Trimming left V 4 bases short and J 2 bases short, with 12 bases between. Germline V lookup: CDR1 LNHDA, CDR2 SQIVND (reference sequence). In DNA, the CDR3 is TGTGCCAGTAGTACCTTGACAGGAACTGGAAACACCATATATTTT. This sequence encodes CASSTLTGTGNTIYF.

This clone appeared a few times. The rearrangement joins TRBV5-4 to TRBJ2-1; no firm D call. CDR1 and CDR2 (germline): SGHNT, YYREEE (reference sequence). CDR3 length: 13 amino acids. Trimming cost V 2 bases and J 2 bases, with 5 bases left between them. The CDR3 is CASSFTAYNEQFF. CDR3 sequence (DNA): TGTGCCAGCAGCTTCACAGCCTACAATGAGCAGTTCTTC.

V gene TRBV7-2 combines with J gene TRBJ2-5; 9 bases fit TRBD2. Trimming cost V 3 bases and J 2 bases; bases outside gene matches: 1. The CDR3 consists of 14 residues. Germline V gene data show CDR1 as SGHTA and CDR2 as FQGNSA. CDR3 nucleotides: TGTGCCAGCAGCTTTGCGGGAGGGCAAGAGACCCAGTACTTC. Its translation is CASSFAGGQETQYF.

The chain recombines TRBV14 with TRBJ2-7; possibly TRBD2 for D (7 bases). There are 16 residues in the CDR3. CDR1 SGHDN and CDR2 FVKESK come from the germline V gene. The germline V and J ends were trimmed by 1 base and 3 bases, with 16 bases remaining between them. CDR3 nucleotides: TGTGCCAGCAGCCAAGGTATAAGGGAGGGGGTCTACGAGCAGTACTTC. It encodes CASSQGIREGVYEQYF.

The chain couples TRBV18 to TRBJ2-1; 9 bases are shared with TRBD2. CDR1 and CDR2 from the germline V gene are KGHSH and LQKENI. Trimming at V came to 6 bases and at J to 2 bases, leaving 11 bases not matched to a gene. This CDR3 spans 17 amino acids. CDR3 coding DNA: TGTGCCAGCTCCCCGATTCGAGCTAGCGGGACCTACAATGAGCAGTTCTTC. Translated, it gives CASSPIRASGTYNEQFF.

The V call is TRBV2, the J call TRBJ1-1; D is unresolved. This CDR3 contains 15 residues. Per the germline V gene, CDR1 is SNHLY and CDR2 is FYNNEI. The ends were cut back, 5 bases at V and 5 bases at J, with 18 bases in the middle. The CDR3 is CASSLAGRWGTEAFF. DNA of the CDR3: TGTGCCAGCAGTCTTGCGGGTCGGTGGGGTACTGAAGCTTTCTTT.

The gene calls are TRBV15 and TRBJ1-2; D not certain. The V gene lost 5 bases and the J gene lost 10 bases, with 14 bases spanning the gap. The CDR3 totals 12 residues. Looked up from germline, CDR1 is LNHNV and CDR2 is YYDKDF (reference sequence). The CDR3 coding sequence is TGTGCCACCAGCGTCGGGGTAGAAGACTACACCTTC. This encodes CATSVGVEDYTF. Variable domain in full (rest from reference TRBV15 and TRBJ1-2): DAMVIQNPRYQVTQFGKPVTLSCSQTLNHNVMYWYQQKSSQAPKLLFHYYDKDFNNEADTPDNFQSRRPNTSFCFLDIRSPGLGDTAMYLCATSVGVEDYTFGSGTRLTVV.

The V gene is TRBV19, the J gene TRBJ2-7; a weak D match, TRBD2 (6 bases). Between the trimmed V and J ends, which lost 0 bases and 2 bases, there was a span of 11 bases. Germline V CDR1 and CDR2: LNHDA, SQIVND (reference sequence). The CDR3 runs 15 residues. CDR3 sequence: CASSIDPAGAYEQYF. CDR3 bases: TGTGCCAGTAGTATAGATCCAGCGGGCGCCTACGAGCAGTACTTC.

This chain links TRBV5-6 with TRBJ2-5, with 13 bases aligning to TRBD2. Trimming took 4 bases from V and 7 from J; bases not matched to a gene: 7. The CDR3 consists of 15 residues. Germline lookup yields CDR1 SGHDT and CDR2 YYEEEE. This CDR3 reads CASSLRTSGGGTQYF. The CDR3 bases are TGTGCCAGCAGCCTACGGACTAGCGGGGGAGGGACCCAGTACTTC.